This T cell receptor beta chain is from a study of memory CD4+ T cells and cytomegalovirus serostatus. Study-wide points: The CMV-associated TCR signature appears largely within the CD4+ memory repertoire.

Assay used: immunoSEQ multiplex PCR; TCRdb lists only in-frame clones, some missing. The table has over 35,000 clones, roughly 80% seen once. As to this clone: What it binds is unknown.

Single viable CD3+CD4+CD8-CD45RO+ cells were sorted as the memory CD4+ T cells. This CDR3 is 17 amino acids long. Trimming took 1 base from V and 1 from J, leaving 13 bases between them. The germline CDR1 and CDR2 sequences are SGHNT and YENEEA. The rearrangement joins TRBV11-3 to TRBJ2-2, with D perhaps matching TRBD1 (5 bases). The sample taken for sequencing was memory CD4+ T cells from blood. This receptor was taken from an adult in good health and CMV-seronegative. The CDR3: CASSLGSRVENTGELFF. The CDR3 DNA reads as TGTGCCAGCAGCTTAGGCTCCAGGGTGGAGAACACCGGGGAGCTGTTTTTT.